This T cell receptor (beta chain) was captured in a study of siplizumab effects on memory and regulatory T cells. Findings of the study overall: Proof of suppressive function in proliferating Tregs from siplizumab cultures was not established.

This CDR3 region has 15 residues. The V end was cut by 0 bases, the J end by 2 bases, with 8 bases between. Germline CDR1 reads MNHNS; CDR2 reads SASEGT. The assay was immunoSEQ multiplex PCR, and TCRdb's table has in-frame clones only and misses some. This table holds 100,000 or so clones, around 93% found once. A note on this clone: Its antigen remains unidentified.

Material for sequencing was non-Treg CD4+ T cells sorted from blood. The TCR sequence derives from a human donor in good health. The chain joins TRBV6-1 to TRBJ1-3; D gene ambiguous. In nucleotides, the CDR3 is TGTGCCAGCAGTGAAGCCGGCGGGGCTGGAAACACCATATATTTT. This translates into CASSEAGGAGNTIYF.